What follows describes a single TCR beta chain. Its antigen is not known. The data originate from a study of beta chain features in type 1 diabetes. Overall study: In age, gender and cell yields, patients were similar to healthy donors.

The investigators reverse transcribed all of the isolated RNA, so they sequenced expressed TCRB transcripts. Sequencing used immunoSEQ multiplex PCR; TCRdb keeps in-frame clones, though not all of them. The data show roughly 100,000 clones, with under 30% seen just once and 0.5% to 0.55% held by the top ten. Study-level results: More deletions and fewer insertions at VDJ junctions were seen in type 1 diabetes patients. Type 1 diabetes patients had moderately but significantly shorter TCRB CDR3s in all four CD4+ subsets.

The length of the CDR3 is 13 residues. V lost 6 bases to trimming and J lost 7 bases, with 15 bases between them. Germline lookup yields CDR1 MGHDK and CDR2 SYGVNS. The rearrangement links TRBV25-1 to TRBJ1-2, with a possible D match to TRBD1 (6 bases). The source material was central memory CD4+ T cells from blood. This sequence was found in a young woman with type 1 diabetes. CDR3 sequence reads: CASSNQGSAGYTF. The DNA of the CDR3 is TGTGCCAGCAGCAATCAGGGGTCCGCTGGCTACACCTTC.